The clone carrying this T cell receptor (beta chain) was recorded a few times. This sample is part of a study of blood T cell repertoires in COVID-19. Across the study: Sites in the United States, Italy and Spain provided acute and convalescent COVID-19 samples. In each case, the material was cDNA or gDNA derived from T cells, B-cell-depleted T cells, or PBMCs.

Per the authors' pipeline: Nucleated cell counts were estimated from reference gene primer amplification. Assay: immunoSEQ multiplex PCR; the TCRdb copy retains only in-frame clones and omits some. D and trimming come from the DNA, and the V and J calls and clone size come from that table. Of more than 110,000 clones in the sample, 80% to 85% were seen once. The sequenced sample was peripheral blood. The TCR sequence derives from a woman aged 60-75 years with acute or convalescent COVID-19.

Here the CDR3 reads CASSFTENYGYTF. DNA of the CDR3: TGTGCCAGCAGTTTTACGGAGAACTATGGCTACACCTTC. The V and J genes are TRBV28 and TRBJ1-2; no definite D call. The CDR3 has 13 amino acids. Germline CDR1 and CDR2: MDHEN and SYDVKM. The V gene lost 3 bases and the J gene lost 2 bases, with 7 bases spanning the gap.